This TCR beta chain came from a study of CD8 T cells in ankylosing spondylitis. Study-wide results and caveats: There was a TCR beta motif, made of several highly homologous variants, that appeared characteristic of ankylosing spondylitis blood. Earlier authors reported some of these motif variants in reactive arthritis synovial fluid and blood. Within peripheral blood, clones linked to disease were CD8+ and relatively rare. Reports say disease-linked clones showed up significantly more in matched ankylosing spondylitis synovial fluid.

Making the TCR beta libraries involved quantitative 5'-RACE with molecular barcodes. Each CDR3 protein gets one entry after TCRdb re-called the 5' RACE reads with MiXCR. The data contain about 420,000 distinct CDR3 sequences, approximately 20% of them singletons. To note about this clonotype: Its antigen is not known.

V was clipped by 7 bases and J by 2 bases; unmatched bases: 4. This CDR3 contains 13 residues. Germline V gene sequence: CDR1 MNHNS, CDR2 SASEGT. This clonotype originated in a male donor with ankylosing spondylitis. The J gene is TRBJ1-2, the V gene TRBV6-1; 7 bases map to TRBD1. Sequencing was done on a sample of blood, either unsorted or a sorted T cell fraction (not recorded which). The CDR3 sequence is CASTRTGNYGYTF. CDR3 DNA sequence: TGTGCCAGCACCCGGACAGGCAACTATGGCTACACCTTC.